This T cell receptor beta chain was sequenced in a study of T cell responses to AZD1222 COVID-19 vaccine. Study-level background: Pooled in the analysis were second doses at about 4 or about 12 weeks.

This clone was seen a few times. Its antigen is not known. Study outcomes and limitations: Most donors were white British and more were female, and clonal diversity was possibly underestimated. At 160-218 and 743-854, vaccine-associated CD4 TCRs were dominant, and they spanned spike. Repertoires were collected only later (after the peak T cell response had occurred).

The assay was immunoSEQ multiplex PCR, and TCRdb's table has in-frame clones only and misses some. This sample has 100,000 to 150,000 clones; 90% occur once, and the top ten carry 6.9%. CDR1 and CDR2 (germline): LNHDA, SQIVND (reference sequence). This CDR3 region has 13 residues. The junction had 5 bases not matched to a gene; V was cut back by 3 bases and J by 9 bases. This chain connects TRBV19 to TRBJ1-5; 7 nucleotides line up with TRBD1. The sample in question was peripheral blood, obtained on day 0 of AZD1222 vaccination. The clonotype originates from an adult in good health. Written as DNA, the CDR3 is TGTGCCAGTAGTATGACAGGGCAACGGCCCCAGCATTTT. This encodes CASSMTGQRPQHF. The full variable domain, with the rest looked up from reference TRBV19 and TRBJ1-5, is DGGITQSPKYLFRKEGQNVTLSCEQNLNHDAMYWYRQDPGQGLRLIYYSQIVNDFQKGDIAEGYSVSREKKESFPLTVTSAQKNPTAFYLCASSMTGQRPQHFGDGTRLSIL.